The next 20 T cell receptor beta chains were all read from a single sample in a study of blood T cell repertoires in COVID-19. The assay was immunoSEQ multiplex PCR, and TCRdb's table has in-frame clones only and misses some. The data contain 220,000 or so clones, 84% of them seen just once; the ten biggest clones take up approximately 6.2%. The source material was PBMCs or T cells enriched from blood (not recorded which). The receptors come from a woman between 40 and 50 years old who had recovered from COVID-19.

This rearrangement joins TRBV27 to TRBJ2-6, with 8 bases that match TRBD1. This CDR3 contains 17 residues. J gave up 4 bases and V 5 bases, and 10 bases lay outside the gene matches. Germline V gene sequence: CDR1 MNHEY, CDR2 SMNVEV (reference sequence). CDR3 nucleotides: TGTGCCAGCAGTGCCCGGACAGGGCGGGCAGGGGCCAACGTCCTGACTTTC. It translates to CASSARTGRAGANVLTF. Combining the CDR3 with reference TRBV27 and TRBJ2-6 gives the whole variable domain EAQVTQNPRYLITVTGKKLTVTCSQNMNHEYMSWYRQDPGLGLRQIYYSMNVEVTDKGDVPEGYKVSRKEKRNFPLILESPSPNQTSLYFCASSARTGRAGANVLTFGAGSRLTVL.

This chain joins TRBV14 and TRBJ1-1, with 10 bases identical to TRBD1. The CDR3 runs 16 residues. Germline V CDR1 and CDR2: SGHDN, FVKESK. Germline trimming cut 3 bases from V and 3 bases from J; bases unmatched to any gene: 7. CDR3 sequence (DNA): TGTGCCAGCAGCCACCGGGACAGGGGTTGGTACACTGAAGCTTTCTTT. Residues: CASSHRDRGWYTEAFF.

The chain joins TRBV11-2 to TRBJ2-2, with 12 bases aligning to TRBD2. The CDR3 is made up of 15 amino acids. Per the germline V gene, CDR1 is SGHAT and CDR2 is FQNNGV. With 8 bases clipped from V and 7 bases from J, the junction kept 8 bases outside the gene matches. The CDR3 nucleotides are TGTGCCAGCGCGACTAGCGGGAGAGGGAGCGGGGAGCTGTTTTTT. The encoded protein is CASATSGRGSGELFF.

The chain recombines TRBV6-2 or TRBV6-3 with TRBJ1-5; no clear D. CDR1 and CDR2 (germline): MNHEY, SVGEGT. This CDR3 is 12 amino acids long. V lost 2 bases to trimming and J lost 6 bases, with 5 bases between them. CDR3 protein: CASSYTGQPQHF. DNA of the CDR3: TGTGCCAGCAGTTACACGGGTCAGCCCCAGCATTTT.

The chain's CDR3 is CAIQGESSYNEQFF. The CDR3 DNA follows: TGTGCCATCCAGGGCGAGAGCTCCTACAATGAGCAGTTCTTC. V and J are TRBV28 and TRBJ2-1; tentative D call: TRBD1 (5 bases). Looked up from germline, CDR1 is MDHEN and CDR2 is SYDVKM. This CDR3 is built from 14 residues. V was clipped by 10 bases and J by 0 bases, with 13 bases between them.

V gene TRBV28 combines with J gene TRBJ1-5; TRBD1 matches at 8 bases. Unmatched junction bases numbered 4, after V lost 6 bases and J lost 6 bases. Germline CDR1 reads MDHEN; CDR2 reads SYDVKM. The CDR3 extends over 13 amino acids. CDR3 protein: CASRRQGTQPQHF. The CDR3 nucleotides are TGTGCCAGCAGGCGACAGGGGACTCAGCCCCAGCATTTT. The full variable domain, its missing parts supplied by reference TRBV28 and TRBJ1-5, is DVKVTQSSRYLVKRTGEKVFLECVQDMDHENMFWYRQDPGLGLRLIYFSYDVKMKEKGDIPEGYSVSREKKERFSLILESASTNQTSMYLCASRRQGTQPQHFGDGTRLSIL.

The chain links TRBV18 to TRBJ1-1; D is ambiguous. V was cut by 0 bases and J by 7 bases, with 12 bases left in between. Germline values: CDR1 KGHSH, CDR2 LQKENI. This CDR3 is built from 14 residues. The chain's CDR3 is CASSPPLLGHEAFF. The CDR3 DNA reads TGTGCCAGCTCACCACCCTTACTAGGTCATGAAGCTTTCTTT. The full variable domain, completed using reference TRBV18 and TRBJ1-1, is NAGVMQNPRHLVRRRGQEARLRCSPMKGHSHVYWYRQLPEEGLKFMVYLQKENIIDESGMPKERFSAEFPKEGPSILRIQQVVRGDSAAYFCASSPPLLGHEAFFGQGTRLTVV.

The chain joins TRBV3-1 (or the pseudogene TRBV3-2) to TRBJ2-7; 11 nucleotides line up with TRBD2. The CDR3 spans 15 residues. V was pared by 4 bases and J by 5 bases, with 7 bases of the junction left unmatched. Germline CDR1 is LGHDT and CDR2 is YNNKEL (reference sequence). The CDR3 reads CASSPLAGGPHEQYF. In nucleotides, the CDR3 is TGTGCCAGCAGCCCGTTAGCGGGAGGGCCGCACGAGCAGTACTTC.

The rearrangement uses TRBV6-5 and TRBJ1-3, with TRBD1 matching over 8 bases. The V gene's germline CDR1 is MNHEY and CDR2 SVGAGI. Germline trimming cut 8 bases from V and 4 bases from J; bases unmatched to any gene: 4. The CDR3 covers 13 residues. CDR3 coding DNA: TGTGCCAGCCAGGGGGCTCTCGGAAACACCATATATTTT. Its translation is CASQGALGNTIYF.

This clone was seen a handful of times. The chain has TRBV18 and TRBJ1-1, with 8 bases identical to TRBD1. Germline V lookup: CDR1 KGHSH, CDR2 LQKENI. Trimming at V came to 3 bases and at J to 0 bases, leaving 6 bases not matched to a gene. The CDR3 runs 16 residues. The CDR3 loop reads CASSPGTGRVNTEAFF. Written as DNA, the CDR3 is TGTGCCAGCTCACCTGGGACAGGTAGGGTGAACACTGAAGCTTTCTTT.

This chain uses TRBV7-9 with TRBJ1-4; a weak D match, TRBD1 (5 bases). V shed 1 base and J shed 0 bases, with 9 bases lying between them. Germline V gene data show CDR1 as SEHNR and CDR2 as FQNEAQ (reference sequence). CDR3 length: 16 residues. DNA for the CDR3: TGTGCCAGCAGCTTAGGGACACTTGCAACTAATGAAAAACTGTTTTTT. Translated: CASSLGTLATNEKLFF.

CDR3 region: CASRQAARGNTGELFF. The CDR3 region has the DNA TGTGCCAGCAGACAGGCAGCGCGGGGGAACACCGGGGAGCTGTTTTTT. The chain couples TRBV11-2 to TRBJ2-2, with a tentative D call TRBD2 (6 bases). The germline CDR1 and CDR2 sequences are SGHAT and FQNNGV. This CDR3 contains 16 residues. Trimming took 6 bases from V and 1 from J, leaving 15 bases between them.

V is TRBV9 and J is TRBJ2-2; D is perhaps TRBD2 (6 bases). Germline V gene data show CDR1 as SGDLS and CDR2 as YYNGEE. The length of the CDR3 is 15 residues. The ends were cut back, 1 base at V and 7 bases at J, with 14 bases in the middle. The CDR3 is CASSVSGGLGGELFF. The CDR3 coding sequence is TGTGCCAGCAGCGTATCAGGAGGGCTCGGCGGGGAGCTGTTTTTT.

The chain employs TRBV3-1 (or the pseudogene TRBV3-2) and TRBJ2-1, with TRBD1 identical over 8 bases. Trimming cost V 1 base and J 4 bases; bases outside gene matches: 3. The CDR3 extends over 15 amino acids. The germline V gene has CDR1 LGHDT and CDR2 YNNKEL (reference sequence). CDR3 loop: CASSQGGTGYNEQFF. CDR3 in DNA: TGTGCCAGCAGCCAAGGTGGGACAGGATACAATGAGCAGTTCTTC.

The chain employs TRBV5-6 and TRBJ2-7, with D possibly TRBD2 on 5 matching bases. The V end lost 1 base, the J end lost 2 bases, and 10 bases lay between the germline ends. The CDR3 is 14 amino acids. Germline CDR1 is SGHDT and CDR2 is YYEEEE. In nucleotides, the CDR3 is TGTGCCAGCAGCTTGCGGGGAACTCCCTACGAGCAGTACGTC. Translating gives CASSLRGTPYEQYV.

The chain carries TRBV19 and TRBJ2-7; 7 bases agree with TRBD1. The V and J ends lost 9 bases and 2 bases, in that order; junction bases with no gene match: 10. This CDR3 region has 14 residues. From germline, CDR1 is LNHDA and CDR2 SQIVND (reference sequence). DNA of the CDR3: TGTGCCAGCACCACCCGGGACAGCCCCTACGAGCAGTACTTC. Translation: CASTTRDSPYEQYF.

The chain employs TRBV7-4 and TRBJ2-1; D gene unclear. The CDR3 extends over 12 amino acids. Germline V CDR1 and CDR2: SGHVT, SQSDAQ. Trimming pared 4 bases from V and 5 bases from J, leaving 6 bases between. CDR3 sequence (DNA): TGTGCCAGCAGCTGGGCCCACAATGAGCAGTTCTTC. The encoded protein is CASSWAHNEQFF. Supplemented by reference TRBV7-4 and TRBJ2-1, the full variable domain reads GAGVSQSPRYKVAKRGRDVALRCDSISGHVTLYWYRQTLGQGSEVLTYSQSDAQRDKSGRPSGRFSAERPERSVSTLKIQRTEQGDSAVYLCASSWAHNEQFFGPGTRLTVL.

The chain is built from TRBV7-9 and TRBJ1-2; 7 bases line up with TRBD1. Germline CDR1 and CDR2: SEHNR and FQNEAQ (reference sequence). The ends lost 8 bases at V and 5 bases at J; junction bases unmatched: 8. The CDR3 sequence is 13 residues long. CDR3 sequence reads: CASVRQGGYGYTF. The DNA for the CDR3 is TGTGCCAGCGTGCGACAGGGAGGATATGGCTACACCTTC.

The chain links TRBV9 to TRBJ2-7; 7 bases line up with TRBD2. The J segment lost 2 bases and the V segment lost 0 bases, leaving 11 bases of the junction unmatched. The CDR3 has 17 residues. Looked up from germline, CDR1 is SGDLS and CDR2 is YYNGEE. CDR3 loop: CASSVGNRRGSPYEQYF. CDR3 DNA sequence: TGTGCCAGCAGCGTAGGGAATAGGCGGGGGTCCCCCTACGAGCAGTACTTC.

A single count supports this clone. The V gene is TRBV15, the J gene TRBJ2-1; weak D call: TRBD1 (5 bases). CDR1 and CDR2 from the germline V gene are LNHNV and YYDKDF (reference sequence). There are 17 residues in the CDR3. The V end was cut by 4 bases, the J end by 6 bases, with 22 bases between. The CDR3 sequence: CATSTPGWQGDFNEQFF. CDR3 bases: TGTGCCACCAGCACACCCGGCTGGCAGGGTGACTTCAATGAGCAGTTCTTC.